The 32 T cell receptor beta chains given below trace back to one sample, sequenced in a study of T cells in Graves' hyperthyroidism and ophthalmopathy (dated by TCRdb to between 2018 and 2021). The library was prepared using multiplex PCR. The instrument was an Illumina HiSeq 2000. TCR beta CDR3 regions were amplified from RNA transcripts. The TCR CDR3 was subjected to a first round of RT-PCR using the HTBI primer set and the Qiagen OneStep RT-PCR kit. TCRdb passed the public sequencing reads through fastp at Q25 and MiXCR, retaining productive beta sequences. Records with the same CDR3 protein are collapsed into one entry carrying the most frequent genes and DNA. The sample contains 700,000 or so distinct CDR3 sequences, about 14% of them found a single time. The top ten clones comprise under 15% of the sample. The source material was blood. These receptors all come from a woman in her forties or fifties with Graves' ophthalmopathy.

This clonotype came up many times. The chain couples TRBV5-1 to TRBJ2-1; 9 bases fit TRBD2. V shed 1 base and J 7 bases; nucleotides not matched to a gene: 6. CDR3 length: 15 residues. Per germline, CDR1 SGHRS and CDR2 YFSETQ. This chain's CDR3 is CASSLFAGGGNEQFF. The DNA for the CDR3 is TGCGCCAGCAGCTTGTTTGCGGGAGGGGGTAATGAGCAGTTCTTC.

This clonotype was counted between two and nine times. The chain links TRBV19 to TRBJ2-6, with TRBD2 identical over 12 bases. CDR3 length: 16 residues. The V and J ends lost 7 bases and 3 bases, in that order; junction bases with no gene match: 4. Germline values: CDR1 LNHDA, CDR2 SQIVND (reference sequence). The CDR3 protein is CASNLAGGHGANVLTF. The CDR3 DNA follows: TGTGCCAGTAACCTAGCGGGAGGGCATGGGGCCAACGTCCTGACTTTC.

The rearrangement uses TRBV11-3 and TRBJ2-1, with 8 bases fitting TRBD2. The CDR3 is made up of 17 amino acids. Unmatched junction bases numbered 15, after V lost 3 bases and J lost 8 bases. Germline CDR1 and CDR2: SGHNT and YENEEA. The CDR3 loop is CASSFLLGTRGGDEQFF. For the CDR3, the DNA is TGTGCCAGCAGCTTCCTACTTGGGACTAGAGGAGGCGATGAGCAGTTCTTC.

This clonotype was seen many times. CDR3 protein: CASSFFVGETQYF. CDR3 coding DNA: TGTGCCAGCAGCTTTTTCGTTGGCGAGACCCAGTACTTC. J is TRBJ2-5 and V is TRBV7-3; D is uncertain. Germline V gene data show CDR1 as SGHTA and CDR2 as FQGTGA. V was pared by 3 bases and J by 5 bases, with 10 bases between. CDR3 length: 13 residues.

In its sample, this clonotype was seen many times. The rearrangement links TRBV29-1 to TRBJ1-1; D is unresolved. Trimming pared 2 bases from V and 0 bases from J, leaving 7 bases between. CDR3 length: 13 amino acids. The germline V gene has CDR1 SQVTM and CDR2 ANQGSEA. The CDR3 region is CSVEQLMNTEAFF. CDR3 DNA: TGCAGCGTTGAACAGCTCATGAACACTGAAGCTTTCTTT.

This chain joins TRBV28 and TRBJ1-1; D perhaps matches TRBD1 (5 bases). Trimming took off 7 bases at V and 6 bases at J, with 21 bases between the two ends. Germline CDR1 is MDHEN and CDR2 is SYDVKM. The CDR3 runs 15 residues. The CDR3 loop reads CASKGGRGFRAEAFF. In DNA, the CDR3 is TGTGCCAGCAAGGGAGGGCGGGGGTTTAGAGCTGAAGCTTTCTTT.

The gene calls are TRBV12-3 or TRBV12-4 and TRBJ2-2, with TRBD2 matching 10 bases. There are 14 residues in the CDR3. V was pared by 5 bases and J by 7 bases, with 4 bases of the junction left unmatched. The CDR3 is CASSHPSGSGELFF. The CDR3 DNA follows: TGTGCCAGCAGTCACCCTAGCGGGAGCGGGGAGCTGTTTTTT.

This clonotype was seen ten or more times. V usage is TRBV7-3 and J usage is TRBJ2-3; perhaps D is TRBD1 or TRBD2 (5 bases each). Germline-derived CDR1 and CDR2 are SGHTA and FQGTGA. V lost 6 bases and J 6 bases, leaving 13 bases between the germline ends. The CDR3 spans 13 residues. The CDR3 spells CASSPPWGDTQYF. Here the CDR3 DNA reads TGTGCCAGCAGTCCACCATGGGGGGATACGCAGTATTTT. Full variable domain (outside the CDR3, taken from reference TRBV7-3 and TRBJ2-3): GAGVSQTPSNKVTEKGKYVELRCDPISGHTALYWYRQSLGQGPEFLIYFQGTGAADDSGLPNDRFFAVRPEGSVSTLKIQRTERGDSAVYLCASSPPWGDTQYFGPGTRLTVL.

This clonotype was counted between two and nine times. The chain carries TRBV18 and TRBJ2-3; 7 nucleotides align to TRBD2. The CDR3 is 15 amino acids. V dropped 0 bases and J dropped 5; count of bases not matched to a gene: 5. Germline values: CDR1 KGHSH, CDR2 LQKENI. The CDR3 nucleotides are TGTGCCAGCTCACCACCGGGAGGGCCGTTAGATACGCAGTATTTT. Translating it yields CASSPPGGPLDTQYF.

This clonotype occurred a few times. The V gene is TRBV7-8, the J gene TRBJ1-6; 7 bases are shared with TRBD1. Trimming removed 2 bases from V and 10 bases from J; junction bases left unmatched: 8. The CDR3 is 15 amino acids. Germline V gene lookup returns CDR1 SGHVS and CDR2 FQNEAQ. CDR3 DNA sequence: TGTGCCAGCAGCTTACCGGGACAGAATTTATCACCCCTCCACTTT. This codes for CASSLPGQNLSPLHF.

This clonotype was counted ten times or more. The CDR3 region has the DNA TGTGCCAGCAGCCTAACCGGGACAGGCAATCAGCCCCAGCATTTT. This translates into CASSLTGTGNQPQHF. The V gene is TRBV5-5, the J gene TRBJ1-5; 7 nucleotides match TRBD1. J gave up 2 bases and V 4 bases, and 6 bases lay outside the gene matches. Germline-derived CDR1 and CDR2 are SGHKS and YYEKEE (reference sequence). The CDR3 loop spans 15 amino acids.

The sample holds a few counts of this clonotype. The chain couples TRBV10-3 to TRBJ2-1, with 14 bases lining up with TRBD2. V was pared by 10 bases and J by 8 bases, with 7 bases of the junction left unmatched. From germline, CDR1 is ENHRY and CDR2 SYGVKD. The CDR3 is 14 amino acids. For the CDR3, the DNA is TGTGCCACGACTCCGGGACTAGCGGGGGATGAGCAGTTCTTC. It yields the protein CATTPGLAGDEQFF.

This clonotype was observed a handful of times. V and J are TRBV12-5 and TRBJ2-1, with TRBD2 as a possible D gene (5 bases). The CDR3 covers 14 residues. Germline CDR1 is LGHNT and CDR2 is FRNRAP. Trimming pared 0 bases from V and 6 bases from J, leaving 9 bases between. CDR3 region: CASGLVLDTNEQFF. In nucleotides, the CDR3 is TGTGCTAGTGGTTTGGTACTAGATACCAATGAGCAGTTCTTC.

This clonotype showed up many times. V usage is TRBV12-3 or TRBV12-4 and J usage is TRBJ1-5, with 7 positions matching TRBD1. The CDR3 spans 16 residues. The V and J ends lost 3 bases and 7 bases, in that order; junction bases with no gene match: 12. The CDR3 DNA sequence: TGTGCCAGCAGTTTCGGCCGATACAGGGGTAAGCAGCCCCAGCATTTT. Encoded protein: CASSFGRYRGKQPQHF.

The CDR3 DNA reads TGTGCCAGCAGCTTGGGCGGGACAGGGGGCGAGGAAGCTTTCTTT. Amino acids: CASSLGGTGGEEAFF. The rearrangement links TRBV5-8 to TRBJ1-1, with TRBD1 matching over 12 bases. Trimming cost V 0 bases and J 8 bases; bases outside gene matches: 5. The CDR3 runs to 15 residues. Germline CDR1 SGHTS, CDR2 YDEGEE.

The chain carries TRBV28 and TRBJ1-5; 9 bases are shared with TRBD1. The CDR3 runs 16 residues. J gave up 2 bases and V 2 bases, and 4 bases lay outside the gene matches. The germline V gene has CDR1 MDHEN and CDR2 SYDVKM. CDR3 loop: CASSLEQGAGNQPQHF. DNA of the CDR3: TGTGCCAGCAGTTTAGAACAGGGGGCCGGCAATCAGCCCCAGCATTTT.

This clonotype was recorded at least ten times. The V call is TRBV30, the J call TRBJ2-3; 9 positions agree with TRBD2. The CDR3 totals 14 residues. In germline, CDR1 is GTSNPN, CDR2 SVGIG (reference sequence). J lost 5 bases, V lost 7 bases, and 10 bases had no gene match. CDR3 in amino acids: CASLREGPGDTQYF. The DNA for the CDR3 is TGTGCCTCGCTGCGGGAGGGCCCTGGAGATACGCAGTATTTT.

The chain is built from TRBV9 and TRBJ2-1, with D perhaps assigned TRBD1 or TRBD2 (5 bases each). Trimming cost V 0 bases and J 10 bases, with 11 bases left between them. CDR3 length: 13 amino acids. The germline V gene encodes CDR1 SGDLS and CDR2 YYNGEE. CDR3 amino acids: CASSVVGGAEQFF. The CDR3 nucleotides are TGTGCCAGCAGCGTAGTTGGGGGAGCCGAGCAGTTCTTC.

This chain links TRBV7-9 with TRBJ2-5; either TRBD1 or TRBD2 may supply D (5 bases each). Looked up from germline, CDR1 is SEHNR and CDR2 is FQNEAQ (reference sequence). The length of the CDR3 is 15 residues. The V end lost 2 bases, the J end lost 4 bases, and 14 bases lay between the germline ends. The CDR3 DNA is TGTGCCAGCAGCTTAATGGGGGTTCTAGGAGAGACCCAGTACTTC. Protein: CASSLMGVLGETQYF.

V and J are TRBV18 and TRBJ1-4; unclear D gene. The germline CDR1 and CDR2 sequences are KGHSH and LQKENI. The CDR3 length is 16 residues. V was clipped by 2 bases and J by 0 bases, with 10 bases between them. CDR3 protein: CASSPISPATNEKLFF. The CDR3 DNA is TGTGCCAGCTCACCAATCTCCCCGGCAACTAATGAAAAACTGTTTTTT.

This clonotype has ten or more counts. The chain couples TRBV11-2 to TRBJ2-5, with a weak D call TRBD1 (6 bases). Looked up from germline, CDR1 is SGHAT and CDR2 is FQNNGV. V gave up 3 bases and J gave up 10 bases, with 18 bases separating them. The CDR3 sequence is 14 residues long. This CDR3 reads CASSFQQGSPFQYF. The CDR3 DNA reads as TGTGCCAGCAGCTTTCAACAGGGTTCTCCTTTCCAGTACTTC.

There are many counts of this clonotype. In DNA, the CDR3 is TGCAGTGCTAGAGAACGGACGAACACTGAAGCTTTCTTT. Protein sequence: CSARERTNTEAFF. The chain combines TRBV20-1 with TRBJ1-1, with D unclear. Germline V gives CDR1 DFQATT, CDR2 SNEGSKA (reference sequence). The V and J ends lost 0 bases and 1 base respectively, with 6 bases between them. This CDR3 has 13 amino acids.

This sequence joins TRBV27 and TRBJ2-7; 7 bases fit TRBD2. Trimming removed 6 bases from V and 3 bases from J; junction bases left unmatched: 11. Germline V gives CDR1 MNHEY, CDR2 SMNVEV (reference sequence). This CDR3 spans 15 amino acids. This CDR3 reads CASSPSRTSFYEQYF. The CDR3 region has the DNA TGTGCCAGCAGCCCCTCTAGGACTAGTTTCTACGAGCAGTACTTC.

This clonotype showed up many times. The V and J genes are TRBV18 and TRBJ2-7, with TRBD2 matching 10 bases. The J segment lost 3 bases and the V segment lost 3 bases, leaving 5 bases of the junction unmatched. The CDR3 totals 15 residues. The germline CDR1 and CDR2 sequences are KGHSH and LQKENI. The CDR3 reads CASSPSTSGVYEQYF. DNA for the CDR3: TGTGCCAGCTCACCTTCAACTAGCGGGGTCTACGAGCAGTACTTC.

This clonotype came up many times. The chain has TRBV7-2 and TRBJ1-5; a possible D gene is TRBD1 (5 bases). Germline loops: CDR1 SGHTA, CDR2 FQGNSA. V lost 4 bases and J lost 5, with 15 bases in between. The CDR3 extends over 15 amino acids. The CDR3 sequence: CASSSDNRNYQPQHF. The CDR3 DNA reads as TGTGCCAGCAGCTCCGACAACAGGAATTATCAGCCCCAGCATTTT. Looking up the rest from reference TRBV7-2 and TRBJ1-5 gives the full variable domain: GAGVSQSPSNKVTEKGKDVELRCDPISGHTALYWYRQSLGQGLEFLIYFQGNSAPDKSGLPSDRFSAERTGGSVSTLTIQRTQQEDSAVYLCASSSDNRNYQPQHFGDGTRLSIL.

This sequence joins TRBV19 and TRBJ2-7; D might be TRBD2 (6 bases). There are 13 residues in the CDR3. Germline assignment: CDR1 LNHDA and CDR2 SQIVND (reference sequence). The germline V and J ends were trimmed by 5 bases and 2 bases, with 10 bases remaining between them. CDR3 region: CASSGRETYEQYF. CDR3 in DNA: TGTGCCAGTAGTGGTCGGGAGACCTACGAGCAGTACTTC.

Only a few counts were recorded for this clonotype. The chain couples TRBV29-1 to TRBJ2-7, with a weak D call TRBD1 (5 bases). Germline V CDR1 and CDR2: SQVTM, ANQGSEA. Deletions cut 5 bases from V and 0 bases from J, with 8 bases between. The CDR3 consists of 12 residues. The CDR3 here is CSVTGDSYEQYF. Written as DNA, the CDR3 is TGCAGCGTTACAGGAGACTCCTACGAGCAGTACTTC.

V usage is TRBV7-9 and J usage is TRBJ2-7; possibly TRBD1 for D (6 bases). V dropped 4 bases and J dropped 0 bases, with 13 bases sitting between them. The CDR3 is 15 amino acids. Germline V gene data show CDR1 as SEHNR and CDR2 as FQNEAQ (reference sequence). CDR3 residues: CASSSGTQISYEQYF. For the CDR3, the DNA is TGTGCCAGCAGCTCCGGGACACAAATCTCCTACGAGCAGTACTTC.

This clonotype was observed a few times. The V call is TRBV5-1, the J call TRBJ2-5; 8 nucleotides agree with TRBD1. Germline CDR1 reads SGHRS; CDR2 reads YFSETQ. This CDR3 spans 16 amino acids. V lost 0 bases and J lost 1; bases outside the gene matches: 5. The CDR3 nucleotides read TGCGCCAGCAGCTTGGCCCTGACAGGGGCCCAAGAGACCCAGTACTTC. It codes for CASSLALTGAQETQYF. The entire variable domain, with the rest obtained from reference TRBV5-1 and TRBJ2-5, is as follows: KAGVTQTPRYLIKTRGQQVTLSCSPISGHRSVSWYQQTPGQGLQFLFEYFSETQRNKGNFPGRFSGRQFSNSRSEMNVSTLELGDSALYLCASSLALTGAQETQYFGPGTRLLVL.

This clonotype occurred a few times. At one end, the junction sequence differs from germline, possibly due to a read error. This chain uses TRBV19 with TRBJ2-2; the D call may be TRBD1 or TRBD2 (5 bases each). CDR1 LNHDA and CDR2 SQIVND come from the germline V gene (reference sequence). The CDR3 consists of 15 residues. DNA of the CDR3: TGTGCCAGTAAAGGGTCGTCAGGGTACACCGGGGAGCTGTCTTTT. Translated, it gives CASKGSSGYTGELSF.

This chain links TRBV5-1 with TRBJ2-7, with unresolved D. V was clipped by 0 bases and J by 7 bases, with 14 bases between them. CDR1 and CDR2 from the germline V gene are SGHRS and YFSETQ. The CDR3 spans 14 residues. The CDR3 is CASSLVVTTKEQYF. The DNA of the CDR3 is TGCGCCAGCAGCTTGGTGGTGACAACCAAAGAGCAGTACTTC.

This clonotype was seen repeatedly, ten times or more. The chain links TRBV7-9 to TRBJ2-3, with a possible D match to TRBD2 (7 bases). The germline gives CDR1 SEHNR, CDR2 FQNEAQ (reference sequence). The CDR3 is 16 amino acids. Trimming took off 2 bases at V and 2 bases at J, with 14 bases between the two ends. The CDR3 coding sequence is TGTGCCAGCAGCTTAACAGTGGGGGGGGCCACAGATACGCAGTATTTT. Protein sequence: CASSLTVGGATDTQYF.